The 18 T cell receptor beta chains below all came from one sample that was sequenced in a study of T-cell memory formation after mild COVID-19 (dated by TCRdb to the early 2020s). Libraries were made using 5' RACE. TCRdb records Illumina NovaSeq 6000 as the sequencer. Clones were called with MiXCR by TCRdb after fastp trimmed the public reads at Q25, and only in-frame beta chains were retained. Every CDR3 protein is listed once, alongside the most common genes and DNA of its rows. This sample holds 340,000 or so distinct CDR3 sequences; 10% to 15% were observed only once. The ten largest clonotypes hold about a fifth of the sample. The source material was PBMCs or a T cell subset sorted from them (not recorded which). Receptors originate from a man aged 18 to 29 who had mild COVID-19 (a few samples of this study predate the infection). The sample titles of this study are shuffled in the database, so cell type and time point are left out; the donor was told from shared clones.

This clonotype was seen a handful of times. The chain uses TRBV2 and TRBJ2-2, with D possibly matching TRBD1 (6 bases). Between the trimmed V and J ends, which lost 5 bases and 4 bases, there was a span of 14 bases. CDR3 length: 15 amino acids. Germline V lookup: CDR1 SNHLY, CDR2 FYNNEI. This CDR3 reads CASSQGGLVTGELFF. In DNA, the CDR3 is TGTGCCAGCAGTCAAGGGGGTTTGGTCACCGGGGAGCTGTTTTTT. Variable domain in full (rest from reference TRBV2 and TRBJ2-2): EPEVTQTPSHQVTQMGQEVILRCVPISNHLYFYWYRQILGQKVEFLVSFYNNEISEKSEIFDDQFSVERPDGSNFTLKIRSTKLEDSAMYFCASSQGGLVTGELFFGEGSRLTVL.

This clonotype was recorded at least ten times. The chain couples TRBV5-1 to TRBJ2-2, with unresolved D. This CDR3 has 13 residues. The ends were cut back, 3 bases at V and 5 bases at J, with 8 bases in the middle. Germline CDR1 SGHRS, CDR2 YFSETQ. The CDR3 loop is CASSSTLTGELFF. CDR3 nucleotides: TGCGCCAGCAGCTCCACTTTGACCGGGGAGCTGTTTTTT.

This chain joins TRBV5-4 and TRBJ2-5, with D possibly TRBD1 on 7 matching bases. Germline-derived CDR1 and CDR2 are SGHNT and YYREEE (reference sequence). V lost 6 bases, J lost 0 bases, and 18 bases lay in between. The CDR3 contains 16 residues. CDR3 in amino acids: CASTIGGRGYQETQYF. The CDR3 coding sequence is TGTGCCAGCACTATCGGGGGCAGGGGGTACCAAGAGACCCAGTACTTC.

This clonotype was seen only a few times. The chain carries TRBV11-3 and TRBJ2-2; 8 bases agree with TRBD2. This CDR3 spans 16 amino acids. Germline CDR1 and CDR2: SGHNT and YENEEA. V was clipped by 5 bases and J by 4 bases; unmatched bases: 9. The CDR3 DNA reads as TGTGCCAGCAGCCCCCGGACTAGCTCGGGCACCGGGGAGCTGTTTTTT. As protein: CASSPRTSSGTGELFF.

This clonotype has more than one count but fewer than ten. The rearrangement uses TRBV6-4 and TRBJ2-5, with unresolved D. Germline V CDR1 and CDR2: MRHNA, SNTAGT. This CDR3 is built from 11 residues. With 6 bases removed from V and 3 bases from J, the gap between germline ends came to 5 bases. The CDR3 sequence is CASRREETQYF. Written as DNA, the CDR3 is TGTGCCAGCAGAAGGGAAGAGACCCAGTACTTC.

This chain connects TRBV6-2 or TRBV6-3 to TRBJ2-1; 8 bases agree with TRBD1. The CDR3 contains 12 residues. After removal of 7 bases from V and 9 bases from J, the junction contained 5 bases not matched to a gene. Germline V gives CDR1 MNHEY, CDR2 SVGEGT. The CDR3 DNA is TGTGCCAGCAACAGGGGGGCGAGTGAGCAGTTCTTC. Residues: CASNRGASEQFF.

This clonotype was counted between two and nine times. The chain uses TRBV6-2 or TRBV6-3 and TRBJ1-1; weak D call: TRBD1 (5 bases). V lost 9 bases to trimming and J lost 1 base, with 18 bases between them. Germline V CDR1 and CDR2: MNHEY, SVGEGT. The CDR3 extends over 15 amino acids. The CDR3 sequence: CASTKYAGTNTEAFF. The CDR3 DNA is TGTGCCAGTACAAAATACGCAGGGACGAACACTGAAGCTTTCTTT.

This chain joins TRBV3-1 and TRBJ1-2; D is perhaps TRBD1 (6 bases). Per the germline V gene, CDR1 is LGHDT and CDR2 is YNNKEL (reference sequence). The CDR3 consists of 17 residues. V lost 1 base and J 1 base, leaving 16 bases between the germline ends. CDR3 residues: CASSQGEGRGHNYGYTF. Written as DNA, the CDR3 is TGTGCCAGCAGCCAAGGGGAGGGCAGGGGCCATAACTATGGCTACACCTTC.

This clonotype was counted between two and nine times. The chain couples TRBV7-3 to TRBJ2-5; D gene ambiguous. The CDR3 has 13 amino acids. V was pared by 3 bases and J by 5 bases, with 10 bases between. CDR1 is SGHTA, CDR2 FQGTGA, per germline. The chain's CDR3 is CASSFRGVETQYF. CDR3 sequence (DNA): TGTGCCAGCAGCTTTCGTGGGGTGGAGACCCAGTACTTC.

The CDR3, as DNA: TGTGCCAGCAGCGTTGGGGGACAGTCCAGGGGAGAGACCCAGTACTTC. It specifies CASSVGGQSRGETQYF. V usage is TRBV9 and J usage is TRBJ2-5; 7 bases align to TRBD1. Germline CDR1 is SGDLS and CDR2 is YYNGEE. The CDR3 has 16 residues. V lost 2 bases and J lost 4; bases outside the gene matches: 11. The variable domain in full, with the rest retrieved from reference TRBV9 and TRBJ2-5, is DSGVTQTPKHLITATGQRVTLRCSPRSGDLSVYWYQQSLDQGLQFLIQYYNGEERAKGNILERFSAQQFPDLHSELNLSSLELGDSALYFCASSVGGQSRGETQYFGPGTRLLVL.

This clonotype was observed a few times. The chain is built from TRBV5-1 and TRBJ1-1, with D maybe TRBD1 (6 bases). Germline CDR1 SGHRS, CDR2 YFSETQ. Trimming stripped 2 bases from V and 6 bases from J, with 14 bases between. The CDR3 covers 14 residues. CDR3 sequence reads: CASSFTGAVAEAFF. DNA of the CDR3: TGCGCCAGCAGCTTCACGGGGGCTGTCGCTGAAGCTTTCTTT.

This sequence joins TRBV7-2 and TRBJ2-6; perhaps D is TRBD1 or TRBD2 (6 bases each). Germline loops: CDR1 SGHTA, CDR2 FQGNSA. The CDR3 totals 16 residues. V was cut by 6 bases and J by 0 bases, with 12 bases left in between. CDR3 loop: CASSAGHRSGANVLTF. The CDR3 region has the DNA TGTGCCAGCAGTGCGGGACACCGCTCTGGGGCCAACGTCCTGACTTTC.

About this clonotype: A junction end diverges from the germline sequence, so it may reflect a read error. The chain employs TRBV6-5 and TRBJ2-7; maybe TRBD1 (6 bases). Looked up from germline, CDR1 is MNHEY and CDR2 is SVGAGI. This CDR3 has 14 residues. CDR3 amino acids: CDSSYRVGTYEQYF. Here the CDR3 DNA reads TGTGACAGCAGTTACAGGGTCGGCACCTACGAGCAGTACTTC.

In its sample, this clonotype was seen a few times. The gene calls are TRBV5-4 and TRBJ2-1, with D maybe TRBD2 (6 bases). V lost 6 bases, J lost 4 bases, and 14 bases lay in between. The length of the CDR3 is 14 residues. Looked up from germline, CDR1 is SGHNT and CDR2 is YYREEE (reference sequence). The chain's CDR3 is CASTVEGGYNEQFF. In DNA form, the CDR3 reads TGTGCCAGCACCGTGGAGGGCGGTTACAATGAGCAGTTCTTC.

This clonotype has a count of ten or more. V is TRBV7-2 and J is TRBJ1-5, with 7 nucleotides matching TRBD1. The V segment lost 1 base and the J segment 7 bases; nucleotides outside the gene matches: 7. The CDR3 sequence is 15 residues long. Germline V gene sequence: CDR1 SGHTA, CDR2 FQGNSA. This CDR3 is CASSLGTGLAQPQHF. CDR3 DNA: TGTGCCAGCAGCTTAGGGACAGGCCTGGCCCAGCCCCAGCATTTT.

This clonotype was observed at least ten times. The V gene is TRBV7-9, the J gene TRBJ2-2; D not resolved. The CDR3 loop spans 15 amino acids. Germline loops: CDR1 SEHNR, CDR2 FQNEAQ (reference sequence). The V and J ends lost 3 bases and 6 bases respectively, with 14 bases between them. CDR3 nucleotide sequence: TGTGCCAGCAGCTTTGGAGCTTCACTCGCCGGGGAGCTGTTTTTT. It is translated as CASSFGASLAGELFF. Based on the CDR3 plus reference TRBV7-9 and TRBJ2-2, the full variable domain is DTGVSQNPRHKITKRGQNVTFRCDPISEHNRLYWYRQTLGQGPEFLTYFQNEAQLEKSRLLSDRFSAERPKGSFSTLEIQRTEQGDSAMYLCASSFGASLAGELFFGEGSRLTVL.

A few counts support this clonotype. The gene calls are TRBV5-1 and TRBJ1-1; 7 nucleotides match TRBD1. Looked up from germline, CDR1 is SGHRS and CDR2 is YFSETQ. After removal of 4 bases from V and 1 base from J, the junction contained 4 bases not matched to a gene. The CDR3 totals 14 residues. The CDR3 nucleotides are TGCGCCAGCAGCGACTCAGGGGGGAACACTGAAGCTTTCTTT. Translation gives CASSDSGGNTEAFF.

The CDR3 DNA follows: TGTGCCAGCAGGTCGGACGGAATAATGGGAAACACCATATATTTT. As protein: CASRSDGIMGNTIYF. The chain is built from TRBV12-3 or TRBV12-4 and TRBJ1-3, with D uncertain. The V end lost 6 bases, the J end lost 4 bases, and 16 bases lay between the germline ends. The CDR3 covers 15 residues.